A selection of T cell receptor beta chains follows, all from one sample in a study of graft-versus-host responses after intestinal transplantation. For these receptors, no antigen is known. Produced via immunoSEQ multiplex PCR; TCRdb's table is partial and in-frame only. The table records about 99,000 clones, roughly 87% of them present only once. The specimen was unstimulated CD4+ T cells sorted from spleen or lymph node cells, collected before intestinal transplant. Source of these receptors: a human donor who received an intestinal transplant. Each CDR3 is given with its conserved first and last residue. The order of the fields is clone size, V gene, D gene, J gene, CDR3 DNA, CDR3 protein. D genes are given only for firm matches. Part of the rows lack a size; the others show once, few, many or a class for expanded clones.

>NA|TRBV4-2|NA|TRBJ2-7
TGTGCCAGCAGCCTCAGAAAGGACTCATTTTCCTACGAGCAGTACTTC
CASSLRKDSFSYEQYF
>NA|TRBV28|TRBD1|TRBJ2-7
TGTGCCAGCAGCCCCGGGACAGGCTCCTACGAGCAGTACTTC
CASSPGTGSYEQYF
>NA|TRBV28|NA|TRBJ2-3
TGTGCCAGCAGTCCCCCCTTCGTCCGGACTGTAGGAGATACGCAGTATTTT
CASSPPFVRTVGDTQYF
>NA|TRBV19|NA|TRBJ1-5
TGTGCCAGTTCCCACGGGAGCCTGGGAGGCGATCAGCCCCAGCATTTT
CASSHGSLGGDQPQHF
>NA|TRBV6-1|NA|TRBJ2-3
TGTGCCAGCAGTGAACAGGAGAGCACAGATACGCAGTATTTT
CASSEQESTDTQYF
>once|TRBV4-2|NA|TRBJ2-3
TGTGCCAGCAGCCAAGTAGGCACAGATACGCAGTATTTT
CASSQVGTDTQYF
>NA|TRBV7-9|NA|TRBJ1-3
TGTGCCAGCAGCTTAAGACAAGGACAAAGCCTCTCTGGAAACACCATATATTTT
CASSLRQGQSLSGNTIYF
>NA|TRBV28|TRBD2|TRBJ2-3
TGTGCCAGCAGTACCTTCTTGGCGGGGGGGGGCACAGATACGCAGTATTTT
CASSTFLAGGGTDTQYF
>once|TRBV6-5|NA|TRBJ1-1
TGTGCCAGCAGTTACTATAAGACAGGGAACACTGAAGCTTTCTTT
CASSYYKTGNTEAFF
>NA|TRBV10-1|TRBD2|TRBJ2-7
TGCGCCTCCAACGCGGGAGGCTACGAGCAGTACTTC
CASNAGGYEQYF
>NA|TRBV6-1|NA|TRBJ2-3
TGTGCCAGTGAAAAGGACGGTAGGACAGATACGCAGTATTTT
CASEKDGRTDTQYF
>NA|TRBV29-1|NA|TRBJ1-4
TGCAGCGTTGGGACAAGGCCCAATGAAAAACTGTTTTTT
CSVGTRPNEKLFF
>NA|TRBV2|TRBD2|TRBJ2-1
TGTGCCAGCAGTGTCCCCTCGACTAGCGGCGGTAGCTCCTACAATGAGCAGTTCTTC
CASSVPSTSGGSSYNEQFF
>NA|TRBV6-5|NA|TRBJ1-4
TGTGCCAGCAGTTACCTCGGAGCTGGTGAAAAACTGTTTTTT
CASSYLGAGEKLFF
>NA|TRBV25-1|NA|TRBJ2-1
TGTGCCAGCAGTCCTTACAATGAGCAGTTCTTC
CASSPYNEQFF
>NA|TRBV30|NA|TRBJ1-3
TGTGCCTGGAGCCCGACCCGCTCTGGAAACACCATATATTTT
CAWSPTRSGNTIYF
>NA|TRBV19|NA|TRBJ1-2
TGTGCCAGTAGTATAGAATTAAGGGCGTACGCATATGGCTACACCTTC
CASSIELRAYAYGYTF
>once|TRBV6-5|NA|TRBJ2-7
TGTGCCAGCAGTGATTGGGCAACCTCCTACGAGCAGTACTTC
CASSDWATSYEQYF
>NA|TRBV4-1|TRBD1|TRBJ2-7
TGCGCCAGCAGCCGGGGCCGGACAGGGAAGCTCTACGAGCAGTACTTC
CASSRGRTGKLYEQYF
>NA|TRBV13|TRBD1|TRBJ1-1
TGTGCCAGCAGCTTAGCGGGGCAGGGGGTTCCACGGGACACTGAAGCTTTCTTT
CASSLAGQGVPRDTEAFF
>NA|TRBV6-5|NA|TRBJ2-7
TGTGCCAGCAGTTACGACGGCTCCTACGAGCAGTACTTC
CASSYDGSYEQYF
>NA|TRBV18|TRBD1|TRBJ1-4
TGTGCCAGCTCACTCCGGGACAGGGCCTATGGGGAACTGTTTTTT
CASSLRDRAYGELFF
>NA|TRBV2|NA|TRBJ1-5
TGTGCCAGCAGTGAACGACAATATAGCAATCAGCCCCAGCATTTT
CASSERQYSNQPQHF